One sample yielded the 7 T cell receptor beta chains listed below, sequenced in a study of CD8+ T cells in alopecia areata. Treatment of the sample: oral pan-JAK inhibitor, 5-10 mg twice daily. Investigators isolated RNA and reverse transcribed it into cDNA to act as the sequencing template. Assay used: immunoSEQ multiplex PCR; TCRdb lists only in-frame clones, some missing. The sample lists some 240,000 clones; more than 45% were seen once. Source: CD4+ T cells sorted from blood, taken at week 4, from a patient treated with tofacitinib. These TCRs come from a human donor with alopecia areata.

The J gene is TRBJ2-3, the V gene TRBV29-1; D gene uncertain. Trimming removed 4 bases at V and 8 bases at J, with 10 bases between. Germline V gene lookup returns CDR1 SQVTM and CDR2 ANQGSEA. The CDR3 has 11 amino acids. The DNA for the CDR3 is TGCAGCGTTGTCCCGCTTCCTACGCAGTATTTT. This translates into CSVVPLPTQYF.

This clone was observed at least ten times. The CDR3 nucleotides are TGTGCCAGCAGCCGTAGCGCGGGGAGTGAGCAGTTCTTC. Translation gives CASSRSAGSEQFF. The rearrangement links TRBV7-3 to TRBJ2-1; D might be TRBD2 (6 bases). The CDR3 extends over 13 amino acids. Trimming cost V 5 bases and J 9 bases, with 14 bases left between them. Germline V CDR1 and CDR2: SGHTA, FQGTGA.

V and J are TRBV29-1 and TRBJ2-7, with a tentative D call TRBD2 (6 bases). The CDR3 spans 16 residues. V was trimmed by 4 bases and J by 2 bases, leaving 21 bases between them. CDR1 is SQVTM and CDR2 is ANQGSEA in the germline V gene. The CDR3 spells CSVGATGVGDPYEQYF. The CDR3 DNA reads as TGCAGCGTTGGTGCTACGGGGGTGGGCGACCCCTACGAGCAGTACTTC.

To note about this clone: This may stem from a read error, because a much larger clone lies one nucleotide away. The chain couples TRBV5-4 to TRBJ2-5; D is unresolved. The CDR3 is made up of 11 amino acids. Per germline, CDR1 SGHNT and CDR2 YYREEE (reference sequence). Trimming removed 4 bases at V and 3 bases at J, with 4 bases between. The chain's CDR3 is CASSLKETQYF. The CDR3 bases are TGTGCCAGCAGCCTAAAAGAGACCCAGTACTTC.

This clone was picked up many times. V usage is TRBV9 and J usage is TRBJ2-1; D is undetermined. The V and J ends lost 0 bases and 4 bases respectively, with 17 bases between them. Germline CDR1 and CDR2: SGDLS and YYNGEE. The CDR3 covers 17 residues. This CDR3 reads CASSVDPPAGIYNEQFF. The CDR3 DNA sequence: TGTGCCAGCAGCGTAGATCCCCCAGCAGGAATATACAATGAGCAGTTCTTC.

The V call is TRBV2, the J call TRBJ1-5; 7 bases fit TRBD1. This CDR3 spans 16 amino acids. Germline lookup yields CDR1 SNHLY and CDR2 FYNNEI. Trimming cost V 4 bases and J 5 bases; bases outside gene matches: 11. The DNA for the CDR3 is TGTGCCAGCAGTGGCGGTAGGGGGCGGCAGGATCAGCCCCAGCATTTT. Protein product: CASSGGRGRQDQPQHF.

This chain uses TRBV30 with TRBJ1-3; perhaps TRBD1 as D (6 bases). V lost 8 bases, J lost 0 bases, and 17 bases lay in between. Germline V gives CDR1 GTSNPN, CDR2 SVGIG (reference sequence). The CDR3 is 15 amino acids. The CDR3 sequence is CARRGDTSSGNTIYF. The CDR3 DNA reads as TGTGCCCGCCGGGGGGACACCAGCTCTGGAAACACCATATATTTT.